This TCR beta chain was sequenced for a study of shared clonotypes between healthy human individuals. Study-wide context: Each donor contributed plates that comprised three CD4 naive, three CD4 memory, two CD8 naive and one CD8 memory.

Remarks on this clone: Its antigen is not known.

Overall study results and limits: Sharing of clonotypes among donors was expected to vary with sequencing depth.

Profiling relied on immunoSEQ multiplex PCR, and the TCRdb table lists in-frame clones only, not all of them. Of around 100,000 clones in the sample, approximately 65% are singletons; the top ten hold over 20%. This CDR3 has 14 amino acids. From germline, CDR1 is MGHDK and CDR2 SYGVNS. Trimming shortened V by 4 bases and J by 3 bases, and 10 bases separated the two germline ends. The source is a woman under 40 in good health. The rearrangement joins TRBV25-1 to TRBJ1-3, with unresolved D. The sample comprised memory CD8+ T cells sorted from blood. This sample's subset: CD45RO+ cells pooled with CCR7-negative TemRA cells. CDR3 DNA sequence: TGTGCCAGCAGTGGTACTCTAGGTGGAAACACCATATATTTT. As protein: CASSGTLGGNTIYF.